The 3 T cell receptor beta chains presented below share a single source sample, sequenced in a study of T cell responses to AZD1222 COVID-19 vaccine. Some clones are missing from TCRdb's copy, which holds only in-frame ones; the method was immunoSEQ multiplex PCR. The sample carries some 120,000 clones, 92% recorded once. The source material was peripheral blood, sampled on day 0 of AZD1222 vaccination. These receptors were collected from an adult in good health.

This sequence joins TRBV4-1 and TRBJ1-1, with 7 bases fitting TRBD1. CDR1 and CDR2 (germline): MGHRA, YSYEKL. V dropped 2 bases and J dropped 1; count of bases not matched to a gene: 4. The CDR3 totals 15 residues. The CDR3 DNA sequence: TGCGCCAGCAGCCAAAGCAGGGGGACGAACACTGAAGCTTTCTTT. Translation: CASSQSRGTNTEAFF.

The chain recombines TRBV4-2 with TRBJ2-5, with TRBD1 identical over 8 bases. Per the germline V gene, CDR1 is LGHNA and CDR2 is YNFKEQ. The trim removed 0 bases at V and 2 bases at J, leaving 17 bases unmatched. CDR3 length equals 20 residues. The CDR3 here is CASSQDIGGWDRTVQETQYF. The CDR3 DNA is TGTGCCAGCAGCCAAGACATAGGGGGGTGGGACAGGACAGTTCAAGAGACCCAGTACTTC.

This clone turned up a few times. The CDR3 region is CASSKNRDSSYEQYF. The CDR3 region has the DNA TGCGCCAGCAGCAAGAACCGGGACAGCTCCTACGAGCAGTACTTC. The gene calls are TRBV5-1 and TRBJ2-7; 7 positions agree with TRBD1. CDR1 and CDR2 from the germline V gene are SGHRS and YFSETQ. V was pared by 4 bases and J by 0 bases, with 7 bases of the junction left unmatched. There are 15 residues in the CDR3. The full variable domain, with the rest looked up from reference TRBV5-1 and TRBJ2-7, is KAGVTQTPRYLIKTRGQQVTLSCSPISGHRSVSWYQQTPGQGLQFLFEYFSETQRNKGNFPGRFSGRQFSNSRSEMNVSTLELGDSALYLCASSKNRDSSYEQYFGPGTRLTVT.